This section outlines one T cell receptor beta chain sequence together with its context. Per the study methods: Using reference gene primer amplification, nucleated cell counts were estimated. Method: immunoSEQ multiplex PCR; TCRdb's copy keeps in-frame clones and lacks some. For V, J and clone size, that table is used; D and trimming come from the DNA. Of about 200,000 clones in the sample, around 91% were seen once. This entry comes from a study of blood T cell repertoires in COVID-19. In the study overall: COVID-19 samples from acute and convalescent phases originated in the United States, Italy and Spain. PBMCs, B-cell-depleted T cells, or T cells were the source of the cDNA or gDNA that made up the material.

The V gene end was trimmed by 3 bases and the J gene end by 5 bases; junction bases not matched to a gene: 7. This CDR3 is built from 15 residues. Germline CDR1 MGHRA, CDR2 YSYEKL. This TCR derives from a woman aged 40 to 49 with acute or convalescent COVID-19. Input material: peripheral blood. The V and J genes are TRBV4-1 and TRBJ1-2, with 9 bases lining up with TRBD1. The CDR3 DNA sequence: TGCGCCAGCAGCCACCCCGTGACAGGGGGTTATGGCTACACCTTC. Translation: CASSHPVTGGYGYTF.